The source of this T cell receptor (beta chain) is a study of T cell changes during pregnancy in multiple sclerosis. Sequencing was performed with immunoSEQ multiplex PCR; in TCRdb, only in-frame clones are kept and a portion is missing. The sample yields about 110,000 clones, about 90% seen once. CDR3 size: 15 residues. The V segment lost 5 bases and the J segment 2 bases; nucleotides outside the gene matches: 3. The germline CDR1 and CDR2 sequences are MNHEY and SVGAGI. The chain employs TRBV6-5 and TRBJ2-5, with TRBD2 identical over 12 bases. The TCR comes from a female donor with multiple sclerosis, enrolled in a pregnancy study. This material consisted of peripheral blood, taken after pregnancy. The CDR3 nucleotides are TGTGCCAGCAGTGCGCTAGCGGGGGGGCAAGAGACCCAGTACTTC. Its protein product is CASSALAGGQETQYF.